Listed here are 20 T cell receptor beta chains from one sample, sequenced in a study of monozygotic twins with inflammatory bowel disease. For each CDR3 protein, TCRdb gives one entry from its re-call of the 5' RACE reads, without DNA. Its table records under 200,000 distinct CDR3 sequences. Sequenced material: blood. Every receptor here comes from a human donor with ulcerative colitis or Crohn's disease, or a healthy co-twin of an affected twin (not recorded which).

The genes are TRBV10-3 and TRBJ2-2. The CDR3 covers 15 residues. Germline V lookup: CDR1 ENHRY, CDR2 SYGVKD. The CDR3 reads CAISGGESISGELFF.

The chain recombines TRBV6-2 or TRBV6-3 with TRBJ2-3; TCRdb returns TRBD2, unconfirmable since there is no DNA. Germline-derived CDR1 and CDR2 are MNHEY and SVGEGT. The CDR3 is made up of 17 amino acids. This chain's CDR3 is CASSYSTPSGSRDTQYF.

The chain is built from TRBV6-5 and TRBJ1-6; TCRdb gives TRBD1 as the D gene, but with no DNA this cannot be confirmed. From germline, CDR1 is MNHEY and CDR2 SVGAGI. The CDR3 runs to 15 residues. The CDR3 loop reads CASSYGGHGGSPLHF.

The gene calls are TRBV19 and TRBJ1-1; TCRdb lists TRBD1, though no DNA is available to test this call. CDR1 LNHDA and CDR2 SQIVND come from the germline V gene (reference sequence). The CDR3 contains 12 residues. The CDR3 sequence: CASKVTGTEAFF.

The chain is built from TRBV12-3 or TRBV12-4 and TRBJ2-7; as DNA is missing, the TRBD1 call by TCRdb cannot be tested. The CDR3 loop spans 15 amino acids. CDR3: CASSFSRGGSYEQYF.

The chain carries TRBV30 and TRBJ1-1. The CDR3 spans 12 residues. In germline, CDR1 is GTSNPN, CDR2 SVGIG (reference sequence). The CDR3 region is CAWSPGLPEAFF.

CDR3 protein: CASSIGGSAGELFF. The chain carries TRBV7-9 and TRBJ2-2; TCRdb gives TRBD2 as the D gene, but with no DNA this cannot be confirmed. This CDR3 is built from 14 residues. Germline loops: CDR1 SEHNR, CDR2 FQNEAQ (reference sequence).

The chain couples TRBV10-3 to TRBJ1-5; the D call of TRBD1 rests on TCRdb alone, since no DNA is present to check it. The germline V gene has CDR1 ENHRY and CDR2 SYGVKD. CDR3 size: 13 residues. CDR3 loop: CAISGTGNQPQHF.

The V gene is TRBV6-6, the J gene TRBJ2-2; no DNA is available, so the TRBD1 call from TCRdb remains unchecked. The CDR3 runs to 13 residues. The germline CDR1 and CDR2 sequences are MNHNY and SVGAGI (reference sequence). The CDR3 sequence: CASNRGNDGELFF.

V usage is TRBV10-3 and J usage is TRBJ1-5; TCRdb reports TRBD1, a call that lacks DNA to check it against. Germline CDR1 ENHRY, CDR2 SYGVKD. This CDR3 spans 15 amino acids. CDR3 loop: CAIKATGNSNQPQHF.

This chain links TRBV6-2 or TRBV6-3 with TRBJ1-1; TCRdb picks TRBD1, but there is no DNA to check that call. This CDR3 is 18 amino acids long. CDR1 and CDR2 from the germline V gene are MNHEY and SVGEGT. The CDR3 sequence: CASSFRGQVLLLNTEAFF.

The gene calls are TRBV4-2 and TRBJ2-3; there is no DNA to check the TCRdb D call of TRBD2. The CDR3 is 16 amino acids. Germline CDR1 reads LGHNA; CDR2 reads YNFKEQ. The CDR3 reads CASTSVGGSAADTQYF.

The chain links TRBV11-3 to TRBJ2-1. This CDR3 is 13 amino acids long. Germline V gives CDR1 SGHNT, CDR2 YENEEA. CDR3 amino acids: CASSQPQRMEQFF.

The chain is built from TRBV28 and TRBJ2-7; absent DNA, TCRdb's TRBD2 call cannot be checked. This CDR3 contains 16 residues. From germline, CDR1 is MDHEN and CDR2 SYDVKM. The CDR3 here is CASSLVAGGPSYEQYF.

The chain is built from TRBV7-9 and TRBJ1-4; TCRdb indicates TRBD1, and absent DNA this call remains unverified. In germline, CDR1 is SEHNR, CDR2 FQNEAQ (reference sequence). The CDR3 totals 15 residues. CDR3 region: CASSLNAGGNEKLFF. The complete variable domain, with remaining parts taken from reference TRBV7-9 and TRBJ1-4, reads DTGVSQNPRHKITKRGQNVTFRCDPISEHNRLYWYRQTLGQGPEFLTYFQNEAQLEKSRLLSDRFSAERPKGSFSTLEIQRTEQGDSAMYLCASSLNAGGNEKLFFGSGTQLSVL.

This sequence joins TRBV2 and TRBJ2-3. The CDR3 is 13 residues long. Germline CDR1 SNHLY, CDR2 FYNNEI. The CDR3 spells CASSVTSTDTQYF.

J is TRBJ2-1 and V is TRBV29-1. This CDR3 contains 15 residues. Germline CDR1 SQVTM, CDR2 ANQGSEA. Here the CDR3 reads CSVIPQVSSYNEQFF.

CDR3 protein: CAWSQGQGTQYF. V gene TRBV30 combines with J gene TRBJ2-5; TCRdb selects TRBD1, and the lack of DNA leaves this call unchecked. The CDR3 runs 12 residues. CDR1 and CDR2 (germline): GTSNPN, SVGIG (reference sequence).

The CDR3 loop reads CASSRLSDRPLNEQYF. The J gene is TRBJ2-7, the V gene TRBV5-1; TCRdb's assignment of TRBD1 cannot be checked, as there is no DNA. This CDR3 comprises 16 residues. Germline V CDR1 and CDR2: SGHRS, YFSETQ.

This sequence joins TRBV7-9 and TRBJ1-1; absent DNA, TCRdb's TRBD1 call cannot be checked. CDR1 and CDR2 from the germline V gene are SEHNR and FQNEAQ (reference sequence). There are 21 residues in the CDR3. This CDR3 reads CASSLTIRRQGEKNMNTEAFF.